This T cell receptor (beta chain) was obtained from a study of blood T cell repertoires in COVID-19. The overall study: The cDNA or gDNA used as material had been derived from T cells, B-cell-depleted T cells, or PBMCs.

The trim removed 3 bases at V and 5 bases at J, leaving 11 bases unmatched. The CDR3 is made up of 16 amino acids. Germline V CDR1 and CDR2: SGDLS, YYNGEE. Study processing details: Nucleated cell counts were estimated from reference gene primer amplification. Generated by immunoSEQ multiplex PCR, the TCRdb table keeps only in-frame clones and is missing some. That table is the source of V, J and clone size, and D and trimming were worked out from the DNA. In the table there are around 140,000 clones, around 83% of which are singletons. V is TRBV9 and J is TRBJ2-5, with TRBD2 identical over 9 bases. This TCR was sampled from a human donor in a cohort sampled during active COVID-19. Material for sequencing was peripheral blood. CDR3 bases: TGTGCCAGCAGCGCATCTAGCGGGATGGTAGGGGAGACCCAGTACTTC. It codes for CASSASSGMVGETQYF.